The 21 T cell receptor beta chains below all came from one sample that was sequenced in a study of blood T cell repertoires in COVID-19. Assay: immunoSEQ multiplex PCR; the TCRdb copy retains only in-frame clones and omits some. The sample consists of just over 350,000 clones, more than 75% of them appearing once. Sequencing was carried out using PBMCs or T cells enriched from blood (not recorded which). The receptor source for this set is a woman aged 25 to 39 who had recovered from COVID-19.

This clone showed up just once. This chain connects TRBV9 to TRBJ1-3; possible D gene TRBD1, 5 bases. This CDR3 has 13 residues. The V end lost 7 bases, the J end lost 3 bases, and 11 bases lay between the germline ends. Per the germline V gene, CDR1 is SGDLS and CDR2 is YYNGEE. The CDR3 coding sequence is TGTGCCAGCGGGACTTGGGGTGGAAACACCATATATTTT. Protein: CASGTWGGNTIYF.

The V gene is TRBV30, the J gene TRBJ1-3, with a weak D call TRBD1 (5 bases). With 0 bases removed from V and 8 bases from J, the gap between germline ends came to 11 bases. Germline V gene data show CDR1 as GTSNPN and CDR2 as SVGIG (reference sequence). The CDR3 has 13 residues. The CDR3 bases are TGTGCCTGGAGTGTACGATGGGGGGACACCATATATTTT. Translating gives CAWSVRWGDTIYF. The full variable domain, completed using reference TRBV30 and TRBJ1-3, is SQTIHQWPATLVQPVGSPLSLECTVEGTSNPNLYWYRQAAGRGLQLLFYSVGIGQISSEVPQNLSASRPQDRQFILSSKKLLLSDSGFYLCAWSVRWGDTIYFGEGSWLTVV.

The chain recombines TRBV6-1 with TRBJ2-3; no clear D. Trimming removed 1 base at V and 3 bases at J, with 11 bases between. Germline CDR1 reads MNHNS; CDR2 reads SASEGT. The CDR3 loop spans 15 amino acids. The CDR3 is CASSEGLVKTDTQYF. The CDR3, as DNA: TGTGCCAGCAGTGAAGGGCTAGTCAAGACAGATACGCAGTATTTT.

J is TRBJ2-2 and V is TRBV2; no clear D gene. CDR1 SNHLY and CDR2 FYNNEI come from the germline V gene. CDR3 length: 16 amino acids. Deletions cut 6 bases from V and 0 bases from J, with 14 bases between. The CDR3 loop reads CASRLTDLANTGELFF. The CDR3 nucleotides are TGTGCCAGCAGGCTCACCGACTTAGCGAACACCGGGGAGCTGTTTTTT.

The rearrangement links TRBV9 to TRBJ2-3; TRBD1 aligns across 8 bases. Trimming took 3 bases from V and 0 from J; bases not matched to a gene: 3. The CDR3 is 15 amino acids. Germline V CDR1 and CDR2: SGDLS, YYNGEE. The CDR3 nucleotides are TGTGCCAGCAGCGCCTGGACAGGGAGCACAGATACGCAGTATTTT. It is translated as CASSAWTGSTDTQYF.

The chain links TRBV18 to TRBJ2-5; TRBD1 is a possible D gene (5 bases). V was shortened by 4 bases and J by 1 base, with 16 bases between the two germline ends. In germline, CDR1 is KGHSH, CDR2 LQKENI. The CDR3 has 16 amino acids. The CDR3 protein is CASSHRDSYFQETQYF. The DNA of the CDR3 is TGTGCCAGCTCACATAGAGACAGCTACTTCCAAGAGACCCAGTACTTC.

This clone was detected only once. The rearrangement uses TRBV7-6 and TRBJ2-7; D call uncertain. The germline CDR1 and CDR2 sequences are SGHVS and FNYEAQ. The CDR3 spans 14 residues. The V gene lost 8 bases and the J gene lost 3 bases, with 17 bases spanning the gap. The chain's CDR3 is CASAPGGGNYEQYF. CDR3 sequence (DNA): TGTGCCAGCGCCCCCGGTGGCGGAAACTACGAGCAGTACTTC.

The J gene is TRBJ2-4, the V gene TRBV7-8; D ambiguous. The V gene's germline CDR1 is SGHVS and CDR2 FQNEAQ. V was cut by 1 base and J by 2 bases, with 15 bases left in between. There are 17 residues in the CDR3. CDR3 nucleotides: TGTGCCAGCAGCTTAGGAGGCCCGGCCACTTCCAAAAACATTCAGTACTTC. It codes for CASSLGGPATSKNIQYF.

J is TRBJ1-1 and V is TRBV25-1; perhaps TRBD1 as D (5 bases). The CDR3 runs to 12 residues. The V and J ends lost 6 bases and 3 bases respectively, with 8 bases between them. Germline-derived CDR1 and CDR2 are MGHDK and SYGVNS. The CDR3 is CASSTGYTEAFF. In nucleotides, the CDR3 is TGTGCCAGCAGCACAGGCTACACTGAAGCTTTCTTT.

This chain joins TRBV4-1 and TRBJ2-2; 8 bases are a match to TRBD1. This CDR3 is built from 12 residues. Germline CDR1 MGHRA, CDR2 YSYEKL. V was clipped by 7 bases and J by 7 bases; unmatched bases: 2. CDR3 DNA sequence: TGCGCCAGCACAGGGGGCGGCGGGGAGCTGTTTTTT. It yields the protein CASTGGGGELFF.

This clone was counted ten times or more. V and J are TRBV19 and TRBJ2-3; D possibly corresponds to TRBD1 (6 bases). Trimming took off 4 bases at V and 4 bases at J, with 9 bases between the two ends. The length of the CDR3 is 13 residues. Germline CDR1 LNHDA, CDR2 SQIVND (reference sequence). The CDR3 DNA follows: TGTGCCAGTAGTACCGCAGGGGCAGATACGCAGTATTTT. Protein sequence: CASSTAGADTQYF.

The chain employs TRBV3-1 (or the pseudogene TRBV3-2) and TRBJ2-2; 9 nucleotides align to TRBD2. V was pared by 5 bases and J by 6 bases, with 4 bases of the junction left unmatched. The CDR3 is made up of 14 amino acids. Germline CDR1 and CDR2: LGHDT and YNNKEL (reference sequence). The CDR3 coding sequence is TGTGCCAGCAGCGTGCGGGAGGGATCCGGGGAGCTGTTTTTT. Residues: CASSVREGSGELFF.

The gene calls are TRBV9 and TRBJ2-5, with 9 nucleotides matching TRBD2. With 2 bases clipped from V and 5 bases from J, the junction kept 4 bases outside the gene matches. CDR3 length equals 14 residues. Germline values: CDR1 SGDLS, CDR2 YYNGEE. CDR3 DNA sequence: TGTGCCAGCAGCGTTAGCGGGGGAGTTGAGACCCAGTACTTC. Translated, it gives CASSVSGGVETQYF.

This chain joins TRBV9 and TRBJ1-2; D is perhaps TRBD1 (5 bases). The CDR3 is 14 amino acids. Germline V gene sequence: CDR1 SGDLS, CDR2 YYNGEE. Trimming pared 4 bases from V and 5 bases from J, leaving 15 bases between. In DNA, the CDR3 is TGTGCCAGCAGCCGGACTGGGGAGGGGTATGGCTACACCTTC. Its protein product is CASSRTGEGYGYTF.

This chain links TRBV5-4 with TRBJ1-1, with TRBD1 identical over 7 bases. In germline, CDR1 is SGHNT, CDR2 YYREEE (reference sequence). There are 14 residues in the CDR3. J lost 4 bases, V lost 0 bases, and 3 bases had no gene match. The CDR3 sequence is CASSLEAGGTEAFF. The DNA of the CDR3 is TGTGCCAGCAGCTTGGAGGCAGGGGGCACTGAAGCTTTCTTT.

The rearrangement joins TRBV9 to TRBJ2-7; TRBD1 aligns across 8 bases. Germline V CDR1 and CDR2: SGDLS, YYNGEE. With V trimmed by 1 base and J by 3 bases, 6 bases remained unmatched. The CDR3 loop spans 15 amino acids. CDR3 nucleotides: TGTGCCAGCAGCGTAAACACCGGGACAGGCTACGAGCAGTACTTC. It specifies CASSVNTGTGYEQYF.

This chain links TRBV28 with TRBJ2-1; the match to TRBD1 covers 7 bases. The CDR3 covers 18 residues. Germline loops: CDR1 MDHEN, CDR2 SYDVKM. V dropped 5 bases and J dropped 2; count of bases not matched to a gene: 15. The chain's CDR3 is CASSLDRDGRVPYNEQFF. The CDR3, as DNA: TGTGCCAGCAGTCTTGACAGGGACGGGCGGGTGCCCTACAATGAGCAGTTCTTC.

The V call is TRBV7-3, the J call TRBJ2-1; 10 nucleotides line up with TRBD2. J gave up 5 bases and V 8 bases, and 3 bases lay outside the gene matches. Germline-derived CDR1 and CDR2 are SGHTA and FQGTGA. The CDR3 sequence is 13 residues long. In DNA form, the CDR3 reads TGTGCCAGCGGACTAGCGGTGGACAATGAGCAGTTCTTC. Protein: CASGLAVDNEQFF.

The chain uses TRBV7-2 and TRBJ1-1; no reliable D call. The germline gives CDR1 SGHTA, CDR2 FQGNSA. The V end lost 1 base, the J end lost 1 base, and 7 bases lay between the germline ends. This CDR3 region has 14 residues. The CDR3 region is CASSLGGENTEAFF. In DNA form, the CDR3 reads TGTGCCAGCAGCTTAGGCGGGGAGAACACTGAAGCTTTCTTT.

The chain is built from TRBV11-2 and TRBJ2-5; TRBD2 matches at 7 bases. The CDR3 has 16 amino acids. CDR1 and CDR2 (germline): SGHAT, FQNNGV. Trimming cost V 1 base and J 5 bases; bases outside gene matches: 10. The CDR3 DNA reads as TGTGCCAGCAGCTTAGGCACTAGCGTGGTAGGGGAGACCCAGTACTTC. Its protein product is CASSLGTSVVGETQYF.

This chain uses TRBV6-4 with TRBJ2-5; no definite D call. Germline lookup yields CDR1 MRHNA and CDR2 SNTAGT. The V gene lost 2 bases and the J gene lost 5 bases, with 6 bases spanning the gap. This CDR3 is built from 12 residues. CDR3 DNA sequence: TGTGCCAGCAGTGACCGAAGCGAGACCCAGTACTTC. It codes for CASSDRSETQYF.